This TCR beta chain came from a study of neurological immune-mediated disorders. Study observations and caveats: Across subjects, no CDR3 amino acid sequence appeared in expanded clones of more than one subject, a finding that suggested private repertoires in all groups. Expansion of TCR clones was greatest in HTLV-1-associated myelopathy and smallest in multiple sclerosis, where it fell below that of healthy controls.

Germline-derived CDR1 and CDR2 are DFQATT and SNEGSKA (reference sequence). V was shortened by 4 bases and J by 4 bases, with 14 bases between the two germline ends. The CDR3 consists of 13 residues. Each TCR transcript was tagged with a 10-nucleotide random UMI during 5'RACE. Using its own MiXCR run on the 5' RACE reads, TCRdb lists one record per CDR3 protein. The table has roughly 21,000 distinct CDR3 sequences, about 15% seen once. The unsorted libraries were produced from 2 million PBMCs held at -80 C. This clonotype was seen repeatedly, ten times or more. Antigen specificity is unknown. This sequence originates from a female donor with HTLV-1-associated myelopathy (HAM/TSP). Material for sequencing was PBMCs. V usage is TRBV20-1 and J usage is TRBJ2-7; D not certain. The CDR3 sequence: CSAIPGLGYEQYF. CDR3 sequence (DNA): TGCAGTGCTATCCCCGGGTTGGGGTACGAGCAGTACTTC.